Here is one T cell receptor (beta chain) with its context. No cognate antigen has been identified for it. No base qualities exist here, and no much larger clone lies one base off it. The immunoSEQ Assay, a bias-controlled multiplex PCR, was used to amplify TCRbeta CDR3 regions from genomic DNA. In the original analysis: The number of nucleated cells in each sample was estimated by amplification of reference gene primers within the assay. To quantify the absolute abundance of each unique TCRbeta CDR3 rearrangement, sequence reads were collapsed and filtered. For each sample, productive Simpson clonality was calculated as the square root of Simpson's diversity index across productive rearrangements. TCRdb stores this immuneACCESS table with in-frame sequences only. Part of the clones is absent; in the studies checked, under half of the shortfall reflects unresolved V genes, and no reason is known for the rest. Clonal size and the V and J genes are those of that table, whereas D and trimming came from the DNA. This sample is represented by 490,000 or so clones; around nine tenths of them were singletons. 6.5% to 9.5% of the sample belongs to the ten largest clones.

The data originate from a study of blood T cell repertoires in COVID-19 (dated by TCRdb to 2020 to 2022). Notes on the research overall: The collaborator samples originated in the United States, Italy and Spain and spanned the acute and convalescent phases of COVID-19. HLA class I and class II types, where available, came from metadata supplied by the sample provider rather than from assay-based typing. The repertoires were released in a freely available public database intended as a resource for research on the immune response to SARS-CoV-2. The prospective study material was composed of cDNA or gDNA derived from T cells, B-cell-depleted T cells, or PBMCs. Subjects who had been exposed to COVID-19, were actively infected with it, or had recovered from it provided the deeply sampled blood TCRbeta repertoires that made up the dataset. A de-identified subject ID, COVID-19 status, age in years and sex were almost always included in the sample metadata. Samples were obtained from the ongoing ImmuneRACE study (first 160 participants) and from over 1,000 subjects provided by 6 global collaborators. Study-level results and caveats: Clinical and demographic metadata were provided uncurated, with the amount varying by source and participant.

Enrolling through a virtual design, the prospective study's participants ranged in age from roughly 18 to 89 years and lived across 20 to 30 United States geographic areas. In the prospective study, participants were assigned to cohorts based on the clinical history participants reported in a screening survey and a study questionnaire. Recovered participants in ImmuneRACE Cohort 3 were defined as having two consecutive negative NP/OP PCR tests, clearance from a healthcare professional, or resolution of symptoms. Mobile phlebotomists in the prospective study collected whole blood, serum and a nasopharyngeal or oropharyngeal swab from every participant. Participants in the prospective study had the option to provide additional blood draws and questionnaires over a roughly two-month period. Prospective study blood samples were shipped either frozen or at room temperature before DNA extraction. The trim is 4 bases for V and 4 bases for J, with a gap of 16 bases between the germline ends. CDR1 and CDR2 are read off the germline V gene (reference sequence) as LNHDA and SQIVND. CDR3 length: 15 amino acids, cysteine to phenylalanine. The entry retains the CDR3 DNA only, 45 bases that are in frame from base 1.

The chain was built from TRBV19 and TRBJ2-5; the D gene is possibly TRBD2, with 6 bases matching. The sequenced material came from PBMCs or T cells enriched from blood (not recorded which). The receptor's source is a woman aged 55-69 years who had recovered from COVID-19. The nucleotide sequence reads TGTGCCAGTAGTAAAGGGACTCAACAACGAGAGACCCAGTACTTC. Translated, this is CASSKGTQQRETQYF.